The rows below give T cell receptor beta chains drawn from one sample of a study of T-cell reconstitution after alpha-beta-depleted transplantation in children. MiXCR, run by TCRdb on the PCR reads, gives a single entry per CDR3 protein. The sample carries a few hundred thousand distinct CDR3 sequences, approximately 6.3% recorded once. Here the sequenced sample was PBMCs, taken before TCRalphabeta/CD19-depleted stem cell transplant. Receptors were obtained from a boy between 2 and 10 years old with acute lymphoblastic leukemia, due to receive a stem cell transplant. Each CDR3 is given with its conserved first and last residue. D genes are given only for firm matches. Expanded clones are given a class, and other clones once, few, many or no size at all.

CDR3: CSATFGRLAGGTDTQYF
DNA: TGCAGTGCTACCTTTGGAAGACTAGCGGGGGGCACAGATACGCAGTATTTT
V: TRBV20-1
size: few
D: TRBD2
J: TRBJ2-3

CDR3: CSARDGPVYEQYF
DNA: TGCAGTGCTAGAGATGGGCCCGTCTACGAGCAGTACTTC
V: TRBV20-1
size: many
D: NA
J: TRBJ2-7

CDR3: CSASPSGGSPTDTQYF
DNA: TGCAGTGCTAGTCCATCGGGGGGGAGCCCCACAGATACGCAGTATTTT
V: TRBV20-1
size: NA
D: TRBD2
J: TRBJ2-3

CDR3: CASSEWQYNEQFF
DNA: TGTGCCAGCAGTGAGTGGCAGTACAATGAGCAGTTCTTC
V: TRBV6-1
size: many
D: NA
J: TRBJ2-1

CDR3: CASRRVGLRVEETQYF
DNA: TGTGCTAGTCGGCGGGTGGGACTACGTGTCGAGGAGACCCAGTACTTC
V: TRBV6-1
size: NA
D: TRBD2
J: TRBJ2-5

CDR3: CSAEEGASYNEQFF
DNA: TGCAGTGCCGAGGAGGGGGCTTCCTACAATGAGCAGTTCTTC
V: TRBV20-1
size: many
D: NA
J: TRBJ2-1

CDR3: CASSDRGYNEQFF
DNA: TGTGCCAGCAGTGACAGGGGGTACAATGAGCAGTTCTTC
V: TRBV2
size: many
D: TRBD1
J: TRBJ2-1

CDR3: CASSGGANMNTEAFF
DNA: TGTGCCAGCTCCGGAGGGGCGAACATGAACACTGAAGCTTTCTTT
V: TRBV18
size: NA
D: NA
J: TRBJ1-1

CDR3: CASSLEGRGSTETQYF
DNA: TGTGCCAGCAGCTTAGAGGGACGCGGATCCACAGAGACCCAGTACTTC
V: TRBV7-2
size: many
D: NA
J: TRBJ2-5

CDR3: CASSRTTGTGVLVIYEQYF
DNA: TGTGCCAGCAGCCGAACGACCGGGACAGGGGTTTTAGTAATTTACGAGCAGTACTTC
V: TRBV4-2
size: NA
D: TRBD1
J: TRBJ2-7

CDR3: CASILAPEGLGGANVLTF
DNA: TGCGCCAGCATCTTGGCCCCGGAGGGGCTCGGCGGGGCCAACGTCCTGACTTTC
V: TRBV5-1
size: NA
D: NA
J: TRBJ2-6

CDR3: CASSVTSAGNEQFF
DNA: TGTGCCAGCAGCGTGACCTCCGCCGGCAATGAGCAGTTCTTC
V: TRBV9
size: few
D: NA
J: TRBJ2-1

CDR3: CASSLGFTGQPFSGANVLTF
DNA: TGTGCCAGCAGTTTGGGATTTACGGGACAACCATTCTCTGGGGCCAACGTCCTGACTTTC
V: TRBV28
size: many
D: NA
J: TRBJ2-6

CDR3: CASSPRGLGMNTEAFF
DNA: TGTGCCAGCAGCCCCAGGGGACTGGGTATGAACACTGAAGCTTTCTTT
V: TRBV7-9
size: many
D: NA
J: TRBJ1-1

CDR3: CAIVSESGTEAFF
DNA: TGTGCCATTGTCTCGGAAAGTGGCACTGAAGCTTTCTTT
V: TRBV10-3
size: many
D: NA
J: TRBJ1-1

CDR3: CASSATVVTSSGANVLTF
DNA: TGTGCCAGCAGCGCGACAGTAGTTACTAGCTCTGGGGCCAACGTCCTGACTTTC
V: TRBV11-1
size: NA
D: NA
J: TRBJ2-6

CDR3: CASSSPSPSQGVGQYF
DNA: TGTGCCAGCAGCTCCCCCTCCCCCTCTCAGGGGGTGGGACAGTACTTC
V: TRBV12-3/TRBV12-4
size: NA
D: TRBD1
J: TRBJ2-7

CDR3: CASSRKRGETQYF
DNA: TGTGCCAGCAGCCGGAAGCGGGGAGAGACCCAGTACTTC
V: TRBV7-2
size: NA
D: TRBD2
J: TRBJ2-5

CDR3: CASSPSTSGGYEQYF
DNA: TGTGCCAGCAGCCCCTCGACTAGCGGGGGGTACGAGCAGTACTTC
V: TRBV7-9
size: many
D: TRBD2
J: TRBJ2-7

CDR3: CASSESTGGNQPQHF
DNA: TGCGCCAGCAGTGAGTCGACAGGGGGCAATCAGCCCCAGCATTTT
V: TRBV10-2
size: medium-sized
D: TRBD1
J: TRBJ1-5

CDR3: CASSQDQAWREQFF
DNA: TGTGCCAGCAGCCAAGACCAGGCCTGGCGGGAGCAGTTCTTC
V: TRBV14
size: many
D: NA
J: TRBJ2-1

CDR3: CASSAGLPRTQYF
DNA: TGTGCCAGCAGTGCCGGACTCCCCCGTACGCAGTATTTT
V: TRBV28
size: many
D: NA
J: TRBJ2-3

CDR3: CASSLNPDGYTF
DNA: TGTGCCAGCAGTTTAAATCCCGATGGCTACACCTTC
V: TRBV12-3/TRBV12-4
size: few
D: NA
J: TRBJ1-2

CDR3: CASRPGTFNYGYTF
DNA: TGTGCCAGCAGACCCGGGACTTTCAACTATGGCTACACCTTC
V: TRBV12-3/TRBV12-4
size: few
D: NA
J: TRBJ1-2

CDR3: CASSLSLAGTTDTQYF
DNA: TGCGCCAGCAGCTTGAGCCTAGCGGGCACCACAGATACGCAGTATTTT
V: TRBV5-1
size: many
D: TRBD2
J: TRBJ2-3

CDR3: CASSLFGGGALHDEQYF
DNA: TGTGCCAGCAGCTTATTCGGGGGCGGGGCCCTCCACGACGAGCAGTACTTC
V: TRBV7-2
size: many
D: NA
J: TRBJ2-7

CDR3: CSASSDWETQYF
DNA: TGCAGTGCCTCATCGGATTGGGAGACCCAGTACTTC
V: TRBV20-1
size: many
D: NA
J: TRBJ2-5

CDR3: CSAGTSGETQYF
DNA: TGCAGTGCTGGGACTAGCGGAGAGACCCAGTACTTC
V: TRBV20-1
size: few
D: TRBD2
J: TRBJ2-5

CDR3: CASRGVGSGNTIYF
DNA: TGTGCCAGCAGGGGCGTTGGCTCTGGAAACACCATATATTTT
V: TRBV28
size: NA
D: NA
J: TRBJ1-3

CDR3: CASSTAHPDRVTQGEQYF
DNA: TGTGCCAGCAGCACCGCCCACCCTGACAGGGTGACCCAGGGCGAGCAGTACTTC
V: TRBV21-1
size: few
D: NA
J: TRBJ2-7

CDR3: CASSSPAGPRAQHF
DNA: TGTGCCAGCAGCTCCCCGGCAGGCCCCCGAGCCCAGCATTTT
V: TRBV7-9
size: NA
D: NA
J: TRBJ1-5

CDR3: CASSSNRVGGEQYF
DNA: TGTGCCAGCAGCTCGAACAGGGTTGGCGGCGAGCAGTACTTC
V: TRBV7-8
size: NA
D: NA
J: TRBJ2-7

CDR3: CASSPYKGGEGEKLFF
DNA: TGTGCCAGCTCACCATATAAAGGGGGTGAAGGTGAAAAACTGTTTTTT
V: TRBV18
size: few
D: NA
J: TRBJ1-4

CDR3: CASSLQWAFPGELFF
DNA: TGTGCCAGCAGTTTACAATGGGCCTTTCCCGGGGAGCTGTTTTTT
V: TRBV28
size: many
D: NA
J: TRBJ2-2

CDR3: CASSLDGAETQYF
DNA: TGTGCCAGCAGTTTAGATGGCGCGGAGACCCAGTACTTC
V: TRBV12-3/TRBV12-4
size: many
D: NA
J: TRBJ2-5

CDR3: CASSQVGQNAYEQYF
DNA: TGTGCCAGCAGCCAAGTTGGACAGAACGCCTACGAGCAGTACTTC
V: TRBV5-6
size: few
D: NA
J: TRBJ2-7

CDR3: CASSAGTVSGANVLTF
DNA: TGTGCCAGCAGCGCCGGGACAGTCTCTGGGGCCAACGTCCTGACTTTC
V: TRBV2
size: few
D: TRBD1
J: TRBJ2-6

CDR3: CASSGQGEPYSYEQYF
DNA: TGTGCCAGCAGCGGACAGGGGGAGCCCTACTCCTACGAGCAGTACTTC
V: TRBV28
size: many
D: TRBD1
J: TRBJ2-7

CDR3: CASSLEAGRGTQYF
DNA: TGTGCCAGCAGCTTAGAGGCGGGACGGGGTACGCAGTATTTT
V: TRBV7-6
size: few
D: NA
J: TRBJ2-3

CDR3: CSAKDASGKNEQFF
DNA: TGCAGTGCTAAGGATGCTAGCGGGAAAAATGAGCAGTTCTTC
V: TRBV20-1
size: many
D: TRBD2
J: TRBJ2-1

CDR3: CASSAGLAGGHNEQFF
DNA: TGTGCCAGCAGCGCGGGACTAGCGGGGGGGCACAATGAGCAGTTCTTC
V: TRBV9
size: few
D: TRBD2
J: TRBJ2-1

CDR3: CSVGKGAAGANVLTF
DNA: TGCAGCGTTGGTAAGGGGGCAGCAGGGGCCAACGTCCTGACTTTC
V: TRBV29-1
size: NA
D: TRBD1
J: TRBJ2-6

CDR3: CATSDRSTLEPQHF
DNA: TGTGCCACCAGTGATAGATCGACCCTAGAGCCCCAGCATTTT
V: TRBV24-1
size: many
D: NA
J: TRBJ1-5

CDR3: CASSLDGALDEQYF
DNA: TGTGCCAGCAGCTTGGACGGGGCCCTGGACGAGCAGTACTTC
V: TRBV7-3
size: many
D: NA
J: TRBJ2-7

CDR3: CASIRDRNTEAFF
DNA: TGTGCCAGCATCCGAGACAGGAACACTGAAGCTTTCTTT
V: TRBV6-2/TRBV6-3
size: few
D: NA
J: TRBJ1-1

CDR3: CSGSGANGYTF
DNA: TGCAGCGGGTCAGGAGCCAATGGCTACACCTTC
V: TRBV29-1
size: many
D: NA
J: TRBJ1-2

CDR3: CASSFPGQETQYF
DNA: TGCGCCAGCAGCTTTCCAGGTCAAGAGACCCAGTACTTC
V: TRBV5-1
size: many
D: NA
J: TRBJ2-5

CDR3: CSASGRIRTGLGADTQYF
DNA: TGCAGTGCTAGCGGTAGAATCAGGACGGGGCTGGGCGCAGATACGCAGTATTTT
V: TRBV20-1
size: NA
D: NA
J: TRBJ2-3

CDR3: CASSMATGALYEQYF
DNA: TGTGCCAGCAGCATGGCGACAGGGGCCCTATACGAGCAGTACTTC
V: TRBV7-2
size: NA
D: TRBD1
J: TRBJ2-7

CDR3: CASSLNGGLWGYTF
DNA: TGTGCCAGCAGCTTGAATGGGGGTCTGTGGGGCTACACCTTC
V: TRBV12-3/TRBV12-4
size: few
D: NA
J: TRBJ1-2

CDR3: CASSLYTQEKQFF
DNA: TGTGCCAGCAGCTTGTACACACAGGAGAAGCAGTTCTTC
V: TRBV7-2
size: few
D: NA
J: TRBJ2-1

CDR3: CAWRDRGPELFF
DNA: TGTGCCTGGAGGGACAGGGGGCCGGAGCTGTTTTTT
V: TRBV30
size: NA
D: TRBD1
J: TRBJ2-2

CDR3: CASSQDQNRGNEQFF
DNA: TGTGCCAGCAGCCAAGATCAGAACAGGGGCAATGAGCAGTTCTTC
V: TRBV3-1
size: many
D: TRBD1
J: TRBJ2-1